This T cell receptor (beta chain) was sequenced for a study of T-cell reconstitution after alpha-beta-depleted transplantation in children. Study results and caveats: Alpha-beta T cells present about two months after transplant were reported to originate from several hundred expanded graft clones. At one year after transplant, newly produced T cells mostly accounted for T-cell counts and diversity.

This clonotype was counted between two and nine times. Its antigen is still unknown. CDR3 length: 14 amino acids. Germline V lookup: CDR1 SGHRS, CDR2 YFSETQ. V dropped 7 bases and J dropped 2; count of bases not matched to a gene: 7. Unique molecular identifiers tagged the TCRbeta library. TCRdb re-derived calls from the PCR reads in MiXCR, one entry per CDR3 protein. Among almost 600,000 distinct CDR3 sequences, 25% to 30% were seen once, and the ten largest hold about 35%. The rearrangement links TRBV5-1 to TRBJ2-7, with 9 bases that match TRBD1. Sample: PBMCs, taken before TCRalphabeta/CD19-depleted stem cell transplant. The receptor's source is a boy under two years old with Wiskott-Aldrich syndrome, due to receive a stem cell transplant. CDR3 DNA: TGCGCCAGCGGTACAGGGGGCTACCCCTACGAGCAGTACTTC. It translates to CASGTGGYPYEQYF.